This entry lists 10 T cell receptor beta chains sequenced from one sample in a study of identifying expanded T cells in peripheral blood. The protocol was immunoSEQ multiplex PCR, while the TCRdb copy is restricted to in-frame clones and leaves out a portion. This table has about 85,000 clones, more than 75% appearing once. Sequenced sample: blood. The receptors come from a person aged 18-69 years in good health.

The rearrangement links TRBV27 to TRBJ2-1; D is unresolved. The CDR3 covers 15 residues. The germline V gene encodes CDR1 MNHEY and CDR2 SMNVEV (reference sequence). V dropped 2 bases and J dropped 6 bases, with 14 bases sitting between them. The CDR3 protein is CASSLGMGLFNEQFF. The CDR3 coding sequence is TGTGCCAGCAGTTTAGGAATGGGTCTCTTCAATGAGCAGTTCTTC.

The chain joins TRBV5-4 to TRBJ2-3; D unresolved. The V and J ends lost 2 bases and 4 bases respectively, with 11 bases between them. CDR1 is SGHNT and CDR2 is YYREEE in the germline V gene (reference sequence). The CDR3 length is 14 residues. CDR3 sequence reads: CASSFPGSADTQYF. DNA for the CDR3: TGTGCCAGCAGCTTCCCCGGCAGCGCAGATACGCAGTATTTT.

The chain uses TRBV2 and TRBJ2-7, with D unclear. V was trimmed by 4 bases and J by 5 bases, leaving 3 bases between them. Per the germline V gene, CDR1 is SNHLY and CDR2 is FYNNEI. CDR3 length equals 10 residues. Here the CDR3 reads CASSADEQYF. The CDR3 DNA reads TGTGCCAGCAGTGCCGACGAGCAGTACTTC.

The chain links TRBV10-3 to TRBJ2-3, with 8 bases lining up with TRBD1. Germline lookup yields CDR1 ENHRY and CDR2 SYGVKD. CDR3 length: 17 residues. V lost 10 bases, J lost 0 bases, and 15 bases stayed unmatched. The CDR3 loop reads CATQPGQGMISTDTQYF. The CDR3 DNA reads as TGTGCCACACAACCCGGACAGGGAATGATTAGCACAGATACGCAGTATTTT.

This clone was counted a few times. V gene TRBV2 combines with J gene TRBJ2-7, with D tentatively TRBD1 or TRBD2 (7 bases each). This CDR3 contains 14 residues. Between the trimmed V and J ends, which lost 6 bases and 6 bases, there was a span of 18 bases. The V gene's germline CDR1 is SNHLY and CDR2 FYNNEI. The CDR3 region is CASRQTGSGGEQYF. The CDR3 DNA follows: TGTGCCAGCAGACAGACAGGGTCGGGAGGCGAGCAGTACTTC.

The chain recombines TRBV27 with TRBJ2-5; 8 bases line up with TRBD1. Looked up from germline, CDR1 is MNHEY and CDR2 is SMNVEV (reference sequence). The J segment lost 0 bases and the V segment lost 2 bases, leaving 2 bases of the junction unmatched. The CDR3 consists of 15 residues. CDR3 bases: TGTGCCAGCAGTTTAGGACAGGGAAACCAAGAGACCCAGTACTTC. Translating gives CASSLGQGNQETQYF.

The chain is built from TRBV18 and TRBJ1-4, with a possible D match to TRBD1 (5 bases). CDR1 and CDR2 from the germline V gene are KGHSH and LQKENI. This CDR3 contains 15 residues. V lost 2 bases and J 8 bases, leaving 15 bases between the germline ends. CDR3 in amino acids: CASSPVGPFGEKLFF. The CDR3 DNA is TGTGCCAGCTCACCAGTGGGGCCGTTTGGGGAAAAACTGTTTTTT.

On this clone itself: The sample contains more than one DNA sequence encoding this CDR3. The chain uses TRBV11-2 and TRBJ2-7; no clear D gene. There are 13 residues in the CDR3. V was pared by 1 base and J by 2 bases, with 6 bases between. The germline V gene has CDR1 SGHAT and CDR2 FQNNGV. For the CDR3, the DNA is TGTGCCAGCAGCTTAGGATCGCCCTACGAGCAGTACTTC. Its protein product is CASSLGSPYEQYF.

In its sample, this clone was seen once. The V call is TRBV19, the J call TRBJ1-2, with D possibly TRBD1 on 5 matching bases. CDR1 is LNHDA and CDR2 is SQIVND in the germline V gene (reference sequence). The CDR3 is 17 amino acids. V lost 3 bases and J lost 7, with 24 bases in between. CDR3 DNA sequence: TGTGCCAGTAGTATTGCCGGGACGGCGGGCCTTATCACTGGCTACACCTTC. Protein product: CASSIAGTAGLITGYTF. The variable domain in full, completed from reference TRBV19 and TRBJ1-2, reads DGGITQSPKYLFRKEGQNVTLSCEQNLNHDAMYWYRQDPGQGLRLIYYSQIVNDFQKGDIAEGYSVSREKKESFPLTVTSAQKNPTAFYLCASSIAGTAGLITGYTFGSGTRLTVV.

The V call is TRBV5-1, the J call TRBJ2-3; 11 nucleotides align to TRBD2. CDR3 length equals 19 residues. CDR1 is SGHRS, CDR2 YFSETQ, per germline. The V segment lost 3 bases and the J segment 4 bases; nucleotides outside the gene matches: 16. In DNA form, the CDR3 reads TGCGCCAGCAGCTCCTACCCCATCGGTAGCGGGGGGGTCGCAGATACGCAGTATTTT. It translates to CASSSYPIGSGGVADTQYF.